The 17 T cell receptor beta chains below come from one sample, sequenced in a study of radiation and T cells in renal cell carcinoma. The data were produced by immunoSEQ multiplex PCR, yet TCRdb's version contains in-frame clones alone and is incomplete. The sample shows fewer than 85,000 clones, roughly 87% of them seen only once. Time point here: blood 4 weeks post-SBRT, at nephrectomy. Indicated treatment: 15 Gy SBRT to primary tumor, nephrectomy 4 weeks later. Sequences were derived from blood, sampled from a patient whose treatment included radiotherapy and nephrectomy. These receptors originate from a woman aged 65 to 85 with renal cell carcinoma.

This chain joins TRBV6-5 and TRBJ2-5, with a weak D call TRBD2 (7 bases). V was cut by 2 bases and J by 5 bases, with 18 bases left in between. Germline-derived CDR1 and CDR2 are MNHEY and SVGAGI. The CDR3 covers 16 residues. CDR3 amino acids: CASSYITGGRRETQYF. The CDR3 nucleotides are TGTGCCAGCAGTTACATAACGGGGGGCCGTCGGGAGACCCAGTACTTC.

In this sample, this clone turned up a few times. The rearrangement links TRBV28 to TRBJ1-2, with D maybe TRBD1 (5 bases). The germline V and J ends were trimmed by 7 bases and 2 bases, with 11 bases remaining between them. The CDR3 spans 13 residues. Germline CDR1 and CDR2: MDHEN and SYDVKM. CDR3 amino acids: CASTPGLNYGYTF. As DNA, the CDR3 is TGTGCCAGCACCCCGGGACTCAACTATGGCTACACCTTC.

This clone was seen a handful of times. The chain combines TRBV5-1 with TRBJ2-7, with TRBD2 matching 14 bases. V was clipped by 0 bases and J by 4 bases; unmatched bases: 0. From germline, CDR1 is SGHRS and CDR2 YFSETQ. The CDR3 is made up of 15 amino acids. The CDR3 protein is CASSLGLAGGYEQYF. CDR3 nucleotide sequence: TGCGCCAGCAGCTTGGGACTAGCGGGGGGGTACGAGCAGTACTTC.

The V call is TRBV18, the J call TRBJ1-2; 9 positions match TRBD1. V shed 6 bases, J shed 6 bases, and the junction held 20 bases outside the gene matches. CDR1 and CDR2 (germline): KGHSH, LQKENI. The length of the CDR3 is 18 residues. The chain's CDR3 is CASSPTNGFTGGTNGYTF. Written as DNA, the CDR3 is TGTGCCAGCTCCCCAACCAATGGGTTTACAGGGGGCACGAATGGCTACACCTTC.

CDR3 loop: CASSLRGELEQFF. CDR3 in DNA: TGTGCCAGCAGCCTGAGAGGAGAATTAGAGCAGTTCTTC. This rearrangement joins TRBV7-2 to TRBJ2-1; D not certain. There are 13 residues in the CDR3. In germline, CDR1 is SGHTA, CDR2 FQGNSA. V gave up 5 bases and J gave up 10 bases, with 15 bases separating them. Based on the CDR3 plus reference TRBV7-2 and TRBJ2-1, the full variable domain is GAGVSQSPSNKVTEKGKDVELRCDPISGHTALYWYRQSLGQGLEFLIYFQGNSAPDKSGLPSDRFSAERTGGSVSTLTIQRTQQEDSAVYLCASSLRGELEQFFGPGTRLTVL.

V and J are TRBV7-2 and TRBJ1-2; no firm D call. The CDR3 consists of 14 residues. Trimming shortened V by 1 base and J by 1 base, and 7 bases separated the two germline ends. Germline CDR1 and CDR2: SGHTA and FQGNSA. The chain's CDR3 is CASSLGRDNYGYTF. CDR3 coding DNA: TGTGCCAGCAGCTTAGGGCGTGATAACTATGGCTACACCTTC.

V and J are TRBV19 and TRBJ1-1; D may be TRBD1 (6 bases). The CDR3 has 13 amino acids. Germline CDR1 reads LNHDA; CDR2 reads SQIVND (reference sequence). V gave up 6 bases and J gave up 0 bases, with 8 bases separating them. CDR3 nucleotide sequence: TGTGCCAGTAGAGGGGGAATGAACACTGAAGCTTTCTTT. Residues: CASRGGMNTEAFF.

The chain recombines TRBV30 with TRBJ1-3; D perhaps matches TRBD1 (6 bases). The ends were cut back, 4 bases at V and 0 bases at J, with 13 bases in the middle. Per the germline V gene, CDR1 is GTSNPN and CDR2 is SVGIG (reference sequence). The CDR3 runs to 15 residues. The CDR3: CAWTRQELSGNTIYF. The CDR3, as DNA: TGTGCCTGGACCCGACAGGAGCTCTCTGGAAACACCATATATTTT. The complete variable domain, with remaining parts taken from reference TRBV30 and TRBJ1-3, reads SQTIHQWPATLVQPVGSPLSLECTVEGTSNPNLYWYRQAAGRGLQLLFYSVGIGQISSEVPQNLSASRPQDRQFILSSKKLLLSDSGFYLCAWTRQELSGNTIYFGEGSWLTVV.

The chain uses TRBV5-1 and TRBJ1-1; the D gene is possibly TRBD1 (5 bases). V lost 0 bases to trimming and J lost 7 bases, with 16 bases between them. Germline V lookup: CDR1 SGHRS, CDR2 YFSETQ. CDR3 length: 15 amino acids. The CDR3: CASSLVPQPGLEAFF. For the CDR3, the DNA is TGCGCCAGCAGCTTGGTCCCCCAACCGGGACTTGAAGCTTTCTTT.

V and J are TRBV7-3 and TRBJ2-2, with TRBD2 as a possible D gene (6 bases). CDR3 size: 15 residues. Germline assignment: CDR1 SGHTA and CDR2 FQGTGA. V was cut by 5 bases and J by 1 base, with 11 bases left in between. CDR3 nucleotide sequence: TGTGCCAGCAGCCCCTTGCGGGGGAACACCGGGGAGCTGTTTTTT. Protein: CASSPLRGNTGELFF.

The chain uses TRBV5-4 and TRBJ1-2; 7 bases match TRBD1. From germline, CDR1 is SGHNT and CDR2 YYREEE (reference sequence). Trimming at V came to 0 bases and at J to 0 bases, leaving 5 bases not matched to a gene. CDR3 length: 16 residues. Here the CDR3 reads CASSLGGQIPNYGYTF. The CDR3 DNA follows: TGTGCCAGCAGCTTGGGGGGACAGATACCTAACTATGGCTACACCTTC.

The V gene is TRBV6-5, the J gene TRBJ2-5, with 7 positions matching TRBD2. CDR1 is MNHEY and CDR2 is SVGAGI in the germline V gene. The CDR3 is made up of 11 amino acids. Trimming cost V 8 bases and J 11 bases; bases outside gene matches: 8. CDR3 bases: TGTGCCAGCTCAATCCGGGGGGAACAGTACTTC. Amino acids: CASSIRGEQYF.

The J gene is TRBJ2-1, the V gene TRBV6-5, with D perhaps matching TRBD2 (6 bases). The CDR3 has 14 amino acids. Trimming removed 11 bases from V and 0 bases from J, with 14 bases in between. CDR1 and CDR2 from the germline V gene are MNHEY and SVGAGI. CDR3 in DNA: TGTGCCTGTGGCCGGGGAGGCTCCTACAATGAGCAGTTCTTC. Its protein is CACGRGGSYNEQFF.

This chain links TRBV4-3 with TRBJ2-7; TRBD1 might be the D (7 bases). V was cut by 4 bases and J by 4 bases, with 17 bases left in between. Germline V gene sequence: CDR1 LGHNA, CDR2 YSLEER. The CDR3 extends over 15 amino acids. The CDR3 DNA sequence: TGCGCCAGCAGCCTCGGGGGACAGACAAATTACGAGCAGTACTTC. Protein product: CASSLGGQTNYEQYF.

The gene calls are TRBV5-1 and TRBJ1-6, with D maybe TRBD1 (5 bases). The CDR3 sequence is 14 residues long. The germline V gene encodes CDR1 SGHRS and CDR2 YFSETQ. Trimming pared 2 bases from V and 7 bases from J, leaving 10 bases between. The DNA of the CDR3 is TGCGCCAGCAGCTTTCATGGGGACAATTCACCCCTCCACTTT. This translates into CASSFHGDNSPLHF.

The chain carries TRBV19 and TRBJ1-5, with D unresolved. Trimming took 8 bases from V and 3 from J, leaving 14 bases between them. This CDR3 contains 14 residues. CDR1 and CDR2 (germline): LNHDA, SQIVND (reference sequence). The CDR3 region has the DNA TGTGCCAGTCGCCAACTCAATATCAATCAGCCCCAGCATTTT. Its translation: CASRQLNINQPQHF.

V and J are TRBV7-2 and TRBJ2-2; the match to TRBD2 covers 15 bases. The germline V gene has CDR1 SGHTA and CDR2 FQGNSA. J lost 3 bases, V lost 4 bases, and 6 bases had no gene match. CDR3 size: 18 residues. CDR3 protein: CASSSGLAGGSYTGELFF. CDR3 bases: TGTGCCAGCAGCTCTGGACTAGCGGGGGGGTCTTACACCGGGGAGCTGTTTTTT.